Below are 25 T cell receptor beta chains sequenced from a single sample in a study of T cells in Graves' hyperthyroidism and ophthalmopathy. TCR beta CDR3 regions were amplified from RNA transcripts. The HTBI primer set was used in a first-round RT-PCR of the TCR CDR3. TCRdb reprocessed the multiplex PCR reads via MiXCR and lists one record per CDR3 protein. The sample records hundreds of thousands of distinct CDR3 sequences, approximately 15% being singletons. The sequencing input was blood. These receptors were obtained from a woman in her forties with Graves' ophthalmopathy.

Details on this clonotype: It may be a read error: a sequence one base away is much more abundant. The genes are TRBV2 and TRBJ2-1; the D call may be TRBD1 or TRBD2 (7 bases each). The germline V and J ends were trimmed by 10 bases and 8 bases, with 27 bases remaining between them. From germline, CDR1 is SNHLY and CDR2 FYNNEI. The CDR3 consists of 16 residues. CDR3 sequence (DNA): TGTGCCATCTCCCCACCCAGGGGGGGCCTAAGGCATGAGCAGTTCTTC. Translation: CAISPPRGGLRHEQFF.

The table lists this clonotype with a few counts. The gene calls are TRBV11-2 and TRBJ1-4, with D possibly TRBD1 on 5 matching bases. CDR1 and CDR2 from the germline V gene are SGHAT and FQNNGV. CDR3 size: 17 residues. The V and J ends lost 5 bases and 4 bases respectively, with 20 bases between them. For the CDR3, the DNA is TGTGCCAGCAGCCCAAATACCCGACAGCCCCTTAATGAAAAACTGTTTTTT. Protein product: CASSPNTRQPLNEKLFF. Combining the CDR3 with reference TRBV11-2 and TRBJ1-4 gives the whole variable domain EAGVAQSPRYKIIEKRQSVAFWCNPISGHATLYWYQQILGQGPKLLIQFQNNGVVDDSQLPKDRFSAERLKGVDSTLKIQPAKLEDSAVYLCASSPNTRQPLNEKLFFGSGTQLSVL.

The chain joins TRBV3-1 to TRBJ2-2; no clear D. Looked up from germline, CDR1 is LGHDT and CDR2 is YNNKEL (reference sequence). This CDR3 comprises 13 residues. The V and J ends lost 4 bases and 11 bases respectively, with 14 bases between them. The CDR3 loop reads CASSRSPLPELFF. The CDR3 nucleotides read TGTGCCAGCAGCCGGAGCCCCCTCCCCGAGCTGTTTTTT.

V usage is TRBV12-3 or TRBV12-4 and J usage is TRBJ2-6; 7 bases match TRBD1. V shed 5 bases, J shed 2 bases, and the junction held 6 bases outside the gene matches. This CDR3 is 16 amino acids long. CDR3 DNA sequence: TGTGCCAGCAGTAGACAGGGAAATACTGGGGCCAACGTCCTGACTTTC. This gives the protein CASSRQGNTGANVLTF.

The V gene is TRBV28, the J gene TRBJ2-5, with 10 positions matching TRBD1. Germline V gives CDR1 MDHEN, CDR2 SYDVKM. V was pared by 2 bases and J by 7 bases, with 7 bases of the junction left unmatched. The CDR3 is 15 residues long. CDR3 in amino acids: CASSLGTGARGTQYF. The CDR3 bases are TGTGCCAGCAGTTTAGGGACAGGGGCCCGAGGGACCCAGTACTTC. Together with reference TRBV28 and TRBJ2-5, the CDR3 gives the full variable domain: DVKVTQSSRYLVKRTGEKVFLECVQDMDHENMFWYRQDPGLGLRLIYFSYDVKMKEKGDIPEGYSVSREKKERFSLILESASTNQTSMYLCASSLGTGARGTQYFGPGTRLLVL.

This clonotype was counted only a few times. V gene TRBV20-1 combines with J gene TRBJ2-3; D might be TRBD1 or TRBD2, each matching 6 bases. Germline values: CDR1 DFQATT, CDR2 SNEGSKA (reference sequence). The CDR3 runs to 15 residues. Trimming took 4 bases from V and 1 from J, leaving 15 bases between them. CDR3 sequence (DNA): TGCAGTGCTACCAAAACGGGGGCAGGCACAGATACGCAGTATTTT. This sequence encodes CSATKTGAGTDTQYF.

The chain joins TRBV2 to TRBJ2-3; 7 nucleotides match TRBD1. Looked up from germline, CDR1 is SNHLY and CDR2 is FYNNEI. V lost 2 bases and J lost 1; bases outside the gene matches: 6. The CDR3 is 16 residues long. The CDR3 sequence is CASSEFTGTGTDTQYF. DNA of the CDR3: TGTGCCAGCAGTGAATTTACCGGGACAGGCACAGATACGCAGTATTTT. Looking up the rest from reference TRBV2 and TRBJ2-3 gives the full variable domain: EPEVTQTPSHQVTQMGQEVILRCVPISNHLYFYWYRQILGQKVEFLVSFYNNEISEKSEIFDDQFSVERPDGSNFTLKIRSTKLEDSAMYFCASSEFTGTGTDTQYFGPGTRLTVL.

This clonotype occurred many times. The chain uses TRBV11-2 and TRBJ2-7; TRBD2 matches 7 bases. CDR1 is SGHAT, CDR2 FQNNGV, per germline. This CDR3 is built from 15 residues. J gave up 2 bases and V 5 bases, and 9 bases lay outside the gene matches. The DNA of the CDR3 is TGTGCCAGCAGCGTGTATAGCGGGCTACCCTACGAGCAGTACTTC. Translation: CASSVYSGLPYEQYF.

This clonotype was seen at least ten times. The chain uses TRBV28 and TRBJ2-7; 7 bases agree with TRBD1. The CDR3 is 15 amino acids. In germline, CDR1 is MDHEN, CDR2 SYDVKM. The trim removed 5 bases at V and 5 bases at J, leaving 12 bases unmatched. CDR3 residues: CASSKGGVGVHEQYF. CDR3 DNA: TGTGCCAGCAGTAAAGGGGGCGTTGGGGTCCACGAGCAGTACTTC.

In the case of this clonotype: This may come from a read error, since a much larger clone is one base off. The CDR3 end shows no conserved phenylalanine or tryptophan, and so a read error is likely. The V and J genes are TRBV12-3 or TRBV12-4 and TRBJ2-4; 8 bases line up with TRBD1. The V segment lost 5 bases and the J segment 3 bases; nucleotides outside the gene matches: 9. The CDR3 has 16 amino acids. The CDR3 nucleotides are TGTGCCAGCAGTGATAGGACAGGGAAGGACAAAAACATTCAGTACTTA. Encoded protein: CASSDRTGKDKNIQYL.

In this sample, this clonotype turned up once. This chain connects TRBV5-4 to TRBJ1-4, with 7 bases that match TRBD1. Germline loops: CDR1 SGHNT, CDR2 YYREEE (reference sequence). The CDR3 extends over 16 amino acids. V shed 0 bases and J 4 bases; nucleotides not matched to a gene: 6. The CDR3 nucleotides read TGTGCCAGCAGCTTGGACAGGGACAGCAATAATGAAAAACTGTTTTTT. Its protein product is CASSLDRDSNNEKLFF.

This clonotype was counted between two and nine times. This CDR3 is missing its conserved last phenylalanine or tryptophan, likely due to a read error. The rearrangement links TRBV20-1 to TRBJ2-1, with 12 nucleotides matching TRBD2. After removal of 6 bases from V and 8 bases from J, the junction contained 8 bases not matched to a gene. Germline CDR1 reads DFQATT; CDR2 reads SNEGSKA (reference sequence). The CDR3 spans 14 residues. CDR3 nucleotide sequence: TGCAGTGCCGTCGCTAGCGGGGGGGAGGATGAGCAGTTCTGC. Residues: CSAVASGGEDEQFC.

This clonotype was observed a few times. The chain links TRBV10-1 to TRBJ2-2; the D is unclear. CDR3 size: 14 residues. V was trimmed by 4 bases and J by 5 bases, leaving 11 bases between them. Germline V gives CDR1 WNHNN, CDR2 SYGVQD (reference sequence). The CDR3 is CASSGNSKTGELFF. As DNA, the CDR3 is TGCGCCAGCAGTGGGAATTCAAAAACCGGGGAGCTGTTTTTT.

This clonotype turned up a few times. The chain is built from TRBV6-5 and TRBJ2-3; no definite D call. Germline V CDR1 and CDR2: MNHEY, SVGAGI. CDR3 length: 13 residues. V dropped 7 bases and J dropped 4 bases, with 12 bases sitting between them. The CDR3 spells CASNPRNPDTQYF. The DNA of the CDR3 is TGTGCCAGCAACCCCCGGAATCCAGATACGCAGTATTTT.

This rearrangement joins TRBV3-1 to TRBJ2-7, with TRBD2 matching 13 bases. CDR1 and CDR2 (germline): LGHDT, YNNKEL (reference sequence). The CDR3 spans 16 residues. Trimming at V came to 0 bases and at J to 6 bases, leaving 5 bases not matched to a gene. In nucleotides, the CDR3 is TGTGCCAGCAGCCAAGAGGCCGGACTAGCGGGAGTCGAGCAGTACTTC. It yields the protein CASSQEAGLAGVEQYF.

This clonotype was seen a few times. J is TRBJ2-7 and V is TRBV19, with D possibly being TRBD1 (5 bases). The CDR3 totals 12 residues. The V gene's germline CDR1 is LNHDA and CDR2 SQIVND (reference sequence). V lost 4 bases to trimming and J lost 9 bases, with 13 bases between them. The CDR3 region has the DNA TGTGCCAGTAGTACCCAGGACACAGCGCAGTACTTC. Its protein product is CASSTQDTAQYF. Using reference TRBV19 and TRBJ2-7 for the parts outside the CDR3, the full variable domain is DGGITQSPKYLFRKEGQNVTLSCEQNLNHDAMYWYRQDPGQGLRLIYYSQIVNDFQKGDIAEGYSVSREKKESFPLTVTSAQKNPTAFYLCASSTQDTAQYFGPGTRLTVT.

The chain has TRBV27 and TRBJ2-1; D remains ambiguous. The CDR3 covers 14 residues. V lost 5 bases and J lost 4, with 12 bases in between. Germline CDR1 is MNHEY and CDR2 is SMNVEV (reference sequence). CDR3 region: CASSTRSGYNEQFF. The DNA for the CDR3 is TGTGCCAGCAGTACCCGGTCGGGTTACAATGAGCAGTTCTTC.

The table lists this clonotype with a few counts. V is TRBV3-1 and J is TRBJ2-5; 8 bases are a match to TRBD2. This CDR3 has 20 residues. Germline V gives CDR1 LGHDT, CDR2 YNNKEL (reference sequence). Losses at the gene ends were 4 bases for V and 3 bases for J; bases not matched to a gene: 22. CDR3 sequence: CASSPPLGLGAGAYKETQYF. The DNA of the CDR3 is TGTGCCAGCAGCCCCCCCCTCGGGCTAGGAGCGGGGGCCTACAAAGAGACCCAGTACTTC.

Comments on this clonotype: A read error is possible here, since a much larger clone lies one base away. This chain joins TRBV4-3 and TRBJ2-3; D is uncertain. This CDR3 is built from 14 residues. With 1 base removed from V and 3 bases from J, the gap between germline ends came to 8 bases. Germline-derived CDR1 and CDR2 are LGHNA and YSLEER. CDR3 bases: TGCGCCAGCAGCCAAGGGATATGGACAGATACGCAGTATTTT. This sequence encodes CASSQGIWTDTQYF.

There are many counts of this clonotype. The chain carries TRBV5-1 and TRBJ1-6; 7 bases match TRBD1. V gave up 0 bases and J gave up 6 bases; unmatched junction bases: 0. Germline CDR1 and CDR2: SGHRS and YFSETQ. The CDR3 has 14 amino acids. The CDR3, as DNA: TGCGCCAGCAGCTTGGGACAGGGTAATTCACCCCTCCACTTT. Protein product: CASSLGQGNSPLHF.

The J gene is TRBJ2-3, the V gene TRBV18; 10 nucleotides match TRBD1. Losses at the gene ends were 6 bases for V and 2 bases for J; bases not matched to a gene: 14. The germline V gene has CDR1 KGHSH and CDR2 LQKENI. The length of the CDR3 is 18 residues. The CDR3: CASSLRDMRQGATDTQYF. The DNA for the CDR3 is TGTGCCAGCTCCCTTCGAGACATGAGACAGGGGGCCACAGATACGCAGTATTTT.

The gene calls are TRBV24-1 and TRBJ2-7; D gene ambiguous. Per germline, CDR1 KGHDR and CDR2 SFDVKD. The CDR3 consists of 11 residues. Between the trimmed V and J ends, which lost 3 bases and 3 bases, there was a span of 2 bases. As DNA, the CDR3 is TGTGCCACCAGTGATCTCTACGAGCAGTACTTC. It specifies CATSDLYEQYF.

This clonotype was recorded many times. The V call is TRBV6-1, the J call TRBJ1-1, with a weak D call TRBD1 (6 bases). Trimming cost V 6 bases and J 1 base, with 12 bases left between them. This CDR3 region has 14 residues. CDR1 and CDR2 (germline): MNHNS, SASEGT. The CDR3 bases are TGTGCCAGCAGCGTTGACAGGCGGAACACTGAAGCTTTCTTT. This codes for CASSVDRRNTEAFF.

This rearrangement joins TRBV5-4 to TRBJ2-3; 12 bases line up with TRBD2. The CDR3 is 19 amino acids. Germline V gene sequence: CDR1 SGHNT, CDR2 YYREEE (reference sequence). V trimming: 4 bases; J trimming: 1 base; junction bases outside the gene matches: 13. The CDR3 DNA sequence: TGTGCCAGCAGCCAAGAAGGACGACTAGCGGGGGATCGCACAGATACGCAGTATTTT. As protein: CASSQEGRLAGDRTDTQYF. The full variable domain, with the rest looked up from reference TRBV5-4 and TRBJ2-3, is ETGVTQSPTHLIKTRGQQVTLRCSSQSGHNTVSWYQQALGQGPQFIFQYYREEENGRGNFPPRFSGLQFPNYSSELNVNALELDDSALYLCASSQEGRLAGDRTDTQYFGPGTRLTVL.

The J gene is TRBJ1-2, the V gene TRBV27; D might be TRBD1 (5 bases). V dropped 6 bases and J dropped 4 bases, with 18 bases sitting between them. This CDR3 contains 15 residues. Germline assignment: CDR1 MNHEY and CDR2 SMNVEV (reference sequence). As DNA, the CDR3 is TGTGCCAGCAGCCTCTTTAGCCGGGGACTCTATGGCTACACCTTC. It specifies CASSLFSRGLYGYTF.